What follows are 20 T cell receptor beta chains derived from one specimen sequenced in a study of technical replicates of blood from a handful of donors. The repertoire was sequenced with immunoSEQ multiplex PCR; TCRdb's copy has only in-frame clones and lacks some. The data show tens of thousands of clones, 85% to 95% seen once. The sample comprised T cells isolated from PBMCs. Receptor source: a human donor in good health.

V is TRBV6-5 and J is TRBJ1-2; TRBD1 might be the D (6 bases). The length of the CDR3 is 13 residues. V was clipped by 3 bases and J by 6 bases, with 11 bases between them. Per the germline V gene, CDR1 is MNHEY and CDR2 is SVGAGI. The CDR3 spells CASSYRGNNGYTF. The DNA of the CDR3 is TGTGCCAGCAGTTATAGGGGGAACAATGGCTACACCTTC.

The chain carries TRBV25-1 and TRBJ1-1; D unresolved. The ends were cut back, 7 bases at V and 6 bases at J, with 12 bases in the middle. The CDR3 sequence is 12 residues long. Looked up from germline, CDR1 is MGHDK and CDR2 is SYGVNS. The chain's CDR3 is CASTPGTAEAFF. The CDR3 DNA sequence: TGTGCCAGCACGCCAGGAACCGCTGAAGCTTTCTTT.

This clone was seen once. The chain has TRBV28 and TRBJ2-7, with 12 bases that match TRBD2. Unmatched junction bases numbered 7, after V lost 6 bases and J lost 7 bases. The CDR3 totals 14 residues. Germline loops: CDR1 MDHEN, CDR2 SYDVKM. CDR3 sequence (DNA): TGTGCCAGCAGGACTAGCGGGAGTGTAGGTGAGCAGTACTTC. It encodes CASRTSGSVGEQYF.

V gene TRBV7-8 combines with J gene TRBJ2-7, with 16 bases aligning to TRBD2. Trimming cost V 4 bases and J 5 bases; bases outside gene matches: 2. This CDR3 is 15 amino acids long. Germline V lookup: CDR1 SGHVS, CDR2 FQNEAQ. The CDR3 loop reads CASSSGTSGRDEQYF. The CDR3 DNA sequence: TGTGCCAGCAGCTCGGGGACTAGCGGGAGGGACGAGCAGTACTTC.

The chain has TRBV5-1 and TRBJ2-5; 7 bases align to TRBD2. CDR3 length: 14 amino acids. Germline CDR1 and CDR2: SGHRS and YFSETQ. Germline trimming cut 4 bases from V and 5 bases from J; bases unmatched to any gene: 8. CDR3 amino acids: CASSGGTTGETQYF. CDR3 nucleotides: TGCGCCAGCAGCGGAGGGACTACCGGGGAGACCCAGTACTTC.

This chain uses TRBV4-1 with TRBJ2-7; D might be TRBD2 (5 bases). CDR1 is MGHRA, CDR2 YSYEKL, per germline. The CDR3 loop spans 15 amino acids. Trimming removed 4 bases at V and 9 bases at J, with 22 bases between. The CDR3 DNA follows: TGCGCCAGCAGCCCCGAGAATCTGGAGGCTCCCGGGCAGTACTTC. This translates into CASSPENLEAPGQYF.

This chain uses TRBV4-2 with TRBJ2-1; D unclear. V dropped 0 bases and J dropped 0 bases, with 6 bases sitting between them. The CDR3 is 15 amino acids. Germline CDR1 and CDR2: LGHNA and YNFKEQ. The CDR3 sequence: CASSQEEHSYNEQFF. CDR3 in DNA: TGTGCCAGCAGCCAAGAAGAACACTCCTACAATGAGCAGTTCTTC.

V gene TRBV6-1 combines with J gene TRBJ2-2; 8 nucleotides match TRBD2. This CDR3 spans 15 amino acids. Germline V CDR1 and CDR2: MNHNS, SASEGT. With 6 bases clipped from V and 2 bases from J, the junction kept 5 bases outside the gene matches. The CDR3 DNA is TGTGCCAGCAGAAAAGGGACTAGTAACACCGGGGAGCTGTTTTTT. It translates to CASRKGTSNTGELFF.

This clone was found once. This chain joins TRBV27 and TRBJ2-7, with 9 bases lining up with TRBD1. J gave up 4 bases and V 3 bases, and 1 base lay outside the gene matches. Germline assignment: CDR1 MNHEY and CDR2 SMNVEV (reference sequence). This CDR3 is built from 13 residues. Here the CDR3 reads CASSFDRGYEQYF. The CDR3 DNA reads TGTGCCAGCAGTTTCGACAGGGGGTACGAGCAGTACTTC.

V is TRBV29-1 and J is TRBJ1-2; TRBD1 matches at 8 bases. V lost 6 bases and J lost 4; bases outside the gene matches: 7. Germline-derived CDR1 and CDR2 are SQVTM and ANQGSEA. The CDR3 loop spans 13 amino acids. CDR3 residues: CSVRTGTSYGYTF. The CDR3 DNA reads TGCAGCGTGAGGACAGGGACGAGCTATGGCTACACCTTC.

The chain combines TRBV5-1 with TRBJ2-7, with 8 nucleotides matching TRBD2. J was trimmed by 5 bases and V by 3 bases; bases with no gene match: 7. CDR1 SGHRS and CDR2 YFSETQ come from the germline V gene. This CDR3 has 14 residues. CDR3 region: CASSSNGLAHEQYF. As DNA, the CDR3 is TGCGCCAGCAGCTCCAATGGACTAGCCCACGAGCAGTACTTC.

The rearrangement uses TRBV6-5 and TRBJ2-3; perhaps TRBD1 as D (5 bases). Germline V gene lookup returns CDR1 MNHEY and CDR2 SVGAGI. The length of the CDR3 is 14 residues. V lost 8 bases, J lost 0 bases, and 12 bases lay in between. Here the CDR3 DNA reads TGTGCCAGCCGGTTTGGGGCTAGCACAGATACGCAGTATTTT. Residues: CASRFGASTDTQYF.

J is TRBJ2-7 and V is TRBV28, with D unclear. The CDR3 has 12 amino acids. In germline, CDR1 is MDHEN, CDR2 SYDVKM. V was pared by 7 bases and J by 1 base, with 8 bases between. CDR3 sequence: CASTGLSYEQYF. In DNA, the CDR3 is TGTGCCAGCACCGGTTTGTCCTACGAGCAGTACTTC.

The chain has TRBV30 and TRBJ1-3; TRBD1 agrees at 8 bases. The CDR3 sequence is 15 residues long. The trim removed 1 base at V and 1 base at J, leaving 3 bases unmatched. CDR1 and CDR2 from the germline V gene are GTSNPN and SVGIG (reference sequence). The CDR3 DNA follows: TGTGCCTGGAGTGGGACAGGGACTTCTGGAAACACCATATATTTT. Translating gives CAWSGTGTSGNTIYF.

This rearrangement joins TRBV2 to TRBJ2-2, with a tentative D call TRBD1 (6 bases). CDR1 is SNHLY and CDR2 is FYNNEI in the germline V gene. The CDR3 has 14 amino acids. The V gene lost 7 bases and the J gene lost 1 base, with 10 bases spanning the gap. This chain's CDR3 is CASNRQVNTGELFF. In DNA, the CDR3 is TGTGCCAGCAACCGACAGGTGAACACCGGGGAGCTGTTTTTT.

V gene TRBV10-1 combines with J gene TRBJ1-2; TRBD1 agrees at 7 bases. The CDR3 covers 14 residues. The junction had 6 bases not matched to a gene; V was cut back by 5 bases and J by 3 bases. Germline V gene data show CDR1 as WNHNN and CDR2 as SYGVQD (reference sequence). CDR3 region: CASSPTGLDYGYTF. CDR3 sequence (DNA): TGCGCCAGCAGTCCGACAGGGTTGGACTATGGCTACACCTTC.

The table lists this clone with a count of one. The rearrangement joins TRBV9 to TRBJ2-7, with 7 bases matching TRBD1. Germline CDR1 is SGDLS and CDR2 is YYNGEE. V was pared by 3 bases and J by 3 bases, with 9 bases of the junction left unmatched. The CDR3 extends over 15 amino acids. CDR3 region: CASSEPPAGGYEQYF. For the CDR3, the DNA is TGTGCCAGCAGCGAGCCCCCCGCAGGGGGCTACGAGCAGTACTTC.

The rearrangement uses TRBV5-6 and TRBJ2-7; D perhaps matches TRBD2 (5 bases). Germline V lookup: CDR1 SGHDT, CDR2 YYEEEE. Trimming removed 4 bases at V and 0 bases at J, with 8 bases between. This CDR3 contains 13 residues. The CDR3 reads CASSLGVSYEQYF. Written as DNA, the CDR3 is TGTGCCAGCAGCCTCGGGGTCTCCTACGAGCAGTACTTC. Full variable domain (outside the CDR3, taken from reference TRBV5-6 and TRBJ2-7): DAGVTQSPTHLIKTRGQQVTLRCSPKSGHDTVSWYQQALGQGPQFIFQYYEEEERQRGNFPDRFSGHQFPNYSSELNVNALLLGDSALYLCASSLGVSYEQYFGPGTRLTVT.

The CDR3 here is CATSREGRRHEKLFF. DNA for the CDR3: TGTGCCACCAGCAGAGAGGGGAGGAGGCACGAAAAACTGTTTTTT. The V and J genes are TRBV15 and TRBJ1-4; the D is unclear. Germline V gene sequence: CDR1 LNHNV, CDR2 YYDKDF (reference sequence). Trimming left V 0 bases short and J 8 bases short, with 13 bases between. This CDR3 region has 15 residues.

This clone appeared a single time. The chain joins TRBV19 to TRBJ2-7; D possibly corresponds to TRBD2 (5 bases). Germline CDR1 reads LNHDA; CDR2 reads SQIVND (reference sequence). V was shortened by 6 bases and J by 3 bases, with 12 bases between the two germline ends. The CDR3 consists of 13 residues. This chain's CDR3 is CASRQPGNYEQYF. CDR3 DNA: TGTGCCAGTAGGCAGCCGGGAAACTACGAGCAGTACTTC.